A single count supports the clone carrying this TCR beta chain. Germline V CDR1 and CDR2: MNHEY, SMNVEV (reference sequence). The CDR3 spans 15 residues. Between the trimmed V and J ends, which lost 2 bases and 7 bases, there was a span of 14 bases. This sample was included in a study of blood T cell repertoires in COVID-19. Study details: The United States, Italy and Spain provided the acute and convalescent COVID-19 samples. The cDNA or gDNA used as material had been derived from T cells, B-cell-depleted T cells, or PBMCs.

In the original analysis: By means of reference gene primer amplification, nucleated cell counts were estimated. Sequenced by immunoSEQ multiplex PCR; TCRdb stores in-frame clones only, minus some. V, J and clone size are taken as reported in that table, and D and trimming were inferred from the DNA itself. The data show 130,000 or so clones, roughly 80% seen once. The sequence came from a woman between 70 and 85 years old with COVID-19, enrolled during active disease. Sequenced input: peripheral blood. The genes are TRBV27 and TRBJ2-2; maybe TRBD2 (5 bases). The CDR3 reads CASSLMGKRDGELFF. The CDR3 DNA reads TGTGCCAGCAGTTTAATGGGGAAGAGGGACGGGGAGCTGTTTTTT.